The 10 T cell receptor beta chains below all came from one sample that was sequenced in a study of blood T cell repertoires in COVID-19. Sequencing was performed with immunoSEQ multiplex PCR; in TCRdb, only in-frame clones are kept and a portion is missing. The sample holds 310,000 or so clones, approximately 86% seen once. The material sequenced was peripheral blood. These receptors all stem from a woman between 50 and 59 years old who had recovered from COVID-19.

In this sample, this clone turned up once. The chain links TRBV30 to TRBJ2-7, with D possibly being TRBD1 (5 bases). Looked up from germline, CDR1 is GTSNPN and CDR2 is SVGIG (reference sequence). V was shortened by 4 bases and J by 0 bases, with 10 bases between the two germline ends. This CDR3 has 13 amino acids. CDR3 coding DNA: TGTGCCTGGACGACAGTGGGCTCCTACGAGCAGTACTTC. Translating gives CAWTTVGSYEQYF.

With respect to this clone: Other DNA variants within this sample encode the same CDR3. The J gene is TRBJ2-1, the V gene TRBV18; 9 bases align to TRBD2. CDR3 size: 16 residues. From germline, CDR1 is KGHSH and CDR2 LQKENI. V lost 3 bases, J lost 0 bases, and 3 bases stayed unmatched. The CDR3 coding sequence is TGTGCCAGCTCACCGCCTAGCGGGATCTCCTACAATGAGCAGTTCTTC. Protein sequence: CASSPPSGISYNEQFF. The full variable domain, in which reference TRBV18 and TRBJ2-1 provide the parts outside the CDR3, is NAGVMQNPRHLVRRRGQEARLRCSPMKGHSHVYWYRQLPEEGLKFMVYLQKENIIDESGMPKERFSAEFPKEGPSILRIQQVVRGDSAAYFCASSPPSGISYNEQFFGPGTRLTVL.

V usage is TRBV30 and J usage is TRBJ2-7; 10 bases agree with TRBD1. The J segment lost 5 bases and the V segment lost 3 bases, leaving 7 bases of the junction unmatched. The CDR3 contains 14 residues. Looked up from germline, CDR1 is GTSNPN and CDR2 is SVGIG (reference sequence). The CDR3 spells CAWSTGTGVHEQYF. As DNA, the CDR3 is TGTGCCTGGAGCACCGGGACAGGGGTCCACGAGCAGTACTTC.

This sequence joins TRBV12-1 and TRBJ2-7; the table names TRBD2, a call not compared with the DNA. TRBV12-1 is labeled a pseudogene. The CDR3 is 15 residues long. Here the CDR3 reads CASSFAGGKCYEQYF. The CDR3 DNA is TGTGCCAGCAGCTTTGCCGGGGGAAAGTGCTACGAGCAGTACTTC.

The CDR3 protein is CASSVGDRGIGNYGYTF. The CDR3, as DNA: TGTGCCAGCAGCGTAGGGGACAGGGGAATAGGTAACTATGGCTACACCTTC. The rearrangement uses TRBV9 and TRBJ1-2, with TRBD1 matching 10 bases. There are 17 residues in the CDR3. Germline V CDR1 and CDR2: SGDLS, YYNGEE. V shed 0 bases, J shed 1 base, and the junction held 6 bases outside the gene matches.

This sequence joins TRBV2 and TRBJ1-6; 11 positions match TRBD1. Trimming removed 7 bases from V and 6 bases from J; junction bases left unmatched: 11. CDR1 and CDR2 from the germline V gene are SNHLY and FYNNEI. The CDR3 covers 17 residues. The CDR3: CASNWDRGENSNSPLHF. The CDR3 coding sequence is TGTGCCAGCAACTGGGACAGGGGGGAAAATTCTAATTCACCCCTCCACTTT.

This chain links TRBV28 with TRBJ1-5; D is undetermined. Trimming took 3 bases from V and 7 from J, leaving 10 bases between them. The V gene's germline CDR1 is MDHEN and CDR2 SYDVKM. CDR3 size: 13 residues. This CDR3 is CASSLSLSQPQHF. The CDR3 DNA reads TGTGCCAGCAGTTTGTCCCTATCCCAGCCCCAGCATTTT. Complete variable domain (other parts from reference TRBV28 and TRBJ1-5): DVKVTQSSRYLVKRTGEKVFLECVQDMDHENMFWYRQDPGLGLRLIYFSYDVKMKEKGDIPEGYSVSREKKERFSLILESASTNQTSMYLCASSLSLSQPQHFGDGTRLSIL.

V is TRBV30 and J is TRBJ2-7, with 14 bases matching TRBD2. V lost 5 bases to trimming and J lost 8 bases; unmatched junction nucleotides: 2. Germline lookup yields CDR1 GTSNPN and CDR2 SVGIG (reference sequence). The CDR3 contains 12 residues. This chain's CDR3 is CAWGLAGGKQYF. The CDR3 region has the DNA TGTGCCTGGGGACTAGCGGGAGGCAAGCAGTACTTC.

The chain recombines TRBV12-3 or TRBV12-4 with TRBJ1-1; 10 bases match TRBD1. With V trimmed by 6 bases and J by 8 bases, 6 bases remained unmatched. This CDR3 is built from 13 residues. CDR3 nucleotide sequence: TGTGCCAGCAGGGGGACAGGGGACTTCGAAGCTTTCTTT. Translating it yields CASRGTGDFEAFF.

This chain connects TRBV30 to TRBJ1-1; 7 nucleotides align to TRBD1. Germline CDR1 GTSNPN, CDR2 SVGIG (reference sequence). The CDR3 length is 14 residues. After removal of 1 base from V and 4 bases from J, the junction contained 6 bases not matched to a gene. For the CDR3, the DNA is TGTGCCTGGAGTGGCCGACAGGGCGTCACTGAAGCTTTCTTT. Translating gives CAWSGRQGVTEAFF.